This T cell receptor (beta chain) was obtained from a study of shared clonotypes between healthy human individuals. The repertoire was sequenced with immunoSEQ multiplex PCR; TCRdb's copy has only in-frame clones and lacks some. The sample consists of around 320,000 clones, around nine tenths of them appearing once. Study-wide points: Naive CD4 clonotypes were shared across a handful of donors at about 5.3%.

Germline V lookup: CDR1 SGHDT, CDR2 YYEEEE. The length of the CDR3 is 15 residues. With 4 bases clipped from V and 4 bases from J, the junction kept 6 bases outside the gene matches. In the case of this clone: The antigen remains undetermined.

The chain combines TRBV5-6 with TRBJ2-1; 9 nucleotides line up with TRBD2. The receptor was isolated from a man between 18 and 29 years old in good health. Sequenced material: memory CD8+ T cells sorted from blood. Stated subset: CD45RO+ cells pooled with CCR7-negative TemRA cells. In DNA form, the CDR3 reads TGTGCCAGCAGCCCACTAGCGGGCGGATACAATGAGCAGTTCTTC. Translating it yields CASSPLAGGYNEQFF.